This is a list of T cell receptor beta chains from one sample in a study of human thymus T cells. Profiling relied on immunoSEQ multiplex PCR, and the TCRdb table lists in-frame clones only, not all of them. The data contain fewer than 90,000 clones, 95% to 98% of them singletons. The source material was thymus tissue. The source of these receptors is a boy in the first two years of life with a congenital heart defect but otherwise immunologically healthy. CDR3s include the opening cysteine and the closing phenylalanine or tryptophan. The D gene is left open where the match is weak.

TGTGCCAGCAGTTACCCTAACCCGACTAGCGGTACGCAGTATTTT | CASSYPNPTSGTQYF | 15 | TRBJ2-3 | TRBD2 | TRBV6-5
TGTGCCAGCAGCTTAGTCGCCGACAGGGAGGGAGAGACCCAGTACTTC | CASSLVADREGETQYF | 16 | TRBJ2-5 | . | TRBV7-9
TGTGCCAGCAGTTTCCTCCCGACAGGGACTTCCATCCTCGAGCAGTACTTC | CASSFLPTGTSILEQYF | 17 | TRBJ2-7 | . | TRBV27
TGTGCCAGGGGACGGACAAATAACTATGGCTACACCTTC | CARGRTNNYGYTF | 13 | TRBJ1-2 | . | TRBV10-3
TGTGCCAGCAGCTTGGTGAGATACGTGGGGGATACGGTCACCGGGGAGCTGTTTTTT | CASSLVRYVGDTVTGELFF | 19 | TRBJ2-2 | . | TRBV5-4
TGTGCCAGCAGCTTAGGCCCGTCTAGCGGGGGGATTTACAATGAGCAGTTCTTC | CASSLGPSSGGIYNEQFF | 18 | TRBJ2-1 | TRBD2 | TRBV7-6
TGTGCCAGCAGCGTACAGACTGGGGGTGGAAACACCATATATTTT | CASSVQTGGGNTIYF | 15 | TRBJ1-3 | . | TRBV14
TGTGCCAGCAGAAGCTCTCACTATGGCTACACCTTC | CASRSSHYGYTF | 12 | TRBJ1-2 | . | TRBV5-6
TGTGCCAGCAGTGAAAAAGGGACACTAGCGGCCCCAGTGGACACCTACGAGCAGTACTTC | CASSEKGTLAAPVDTYEQYF | 20 | TRBJ2-7 | TRBD2 | TRBV6-1
TGCAGTGCTCTAGGTGGGATTTTGTACACCTTC | CSALGGILYTF | 11 | TRBJ1-2 | . | TRBV20-1
TGTGCCAGCAGTGAAAATGTTAAACTGTTTTTT | CASSENVKLFF | 11 | TRBJ1-4 | . | TRBV6-1
TGTGCCAGCAGTTTTTGGTACGGGAGCTACGAGCAGTACTTC | CASSFWYGSYEQYF | 14 | TRBJ2-7 | . | TRBV28
TGCAGCGTTGAGGGACTAGCGGTAGATACGCAGTATTTT | CSVEGLAVDTQYF | 13 | TRBJ2-3 | TRBD2 | TRBV29-1
TGCGCCAGCAGCTTGGGTGATAGCGGGTTACCTTTTCTGAACAATGAGCAGTTCTTC | CASSLGDSGLPFLNNEQFF | 19 | TRBJ2-1 | TRBD2 | TRBV5-1
TGTGCCAGCTCACCATTAGAAACCTACGAGCAGTACTTC | CASSPLETYEQYF | 13 | TRBJ2-7 | . | TRBV18
TGTGCCAGCAGTTTTAAGCGGGTCACATACAATGAGCAGTTCTTC | CASSFKRVTYNEQFF | 15 | TRBJ2-1 | . | TRBV27